This TCR beta chain was found in a study of monozygotic twins with cystic fibrosis. TCRdb's table, derived via immunoSEQ multiplex PCR, lists solely in-frame clones and lacks some. Found here are some 30,000 clones, under 95% of them singletons; the top ten hold around 0.99%. Trimming at V came to 6 bases and at J to 1 base, leaving 4 bases not matched to a gene. The germline V gene has CDR1 LNHDA and CDR2 SQIVND (reference sequence). The CDR3 is 14 residues long. Study results and limitations: Clonality was generally low (median around 0.009), higher in the most severe patients. Shared CDR3 numbers were not associated with age, concordance or severity. In 13 of 16 pairs, V gene usage was closest to the co-twin's.

Turning to this clone: Its antigen is unknown.

The material sequenced was blood. This receptor was identified in a girl aged 2-10 years with cystic fibrosis. The chain is built from TRBV19 and TRBJ1-1; 8 bases are shared with TRBD1. CDR3 sequence reads: CASRPGQENTEAFF. In DNA form, the CDR3 reads TGTGCCAGTAGGCCGGGACAGGAGAACACTGAAGCTTTCTTT.